These 10 T cell receptor beta chains share one sample of origin, sequenced in a study of T cell responses to AZD1222 COVID-19 vaccine (TCRdb year 2021). Library preparation was by the immunoSEQ multiplex PCR assay. The clones in this table, taken by TCRdb from immuneACCESS, are in-frame only. Not every clone is retained; where verified, under half of the shortfall comes from an unresolved V gene, and the cause of the rest is unknown. The sample data list 200,000 to 250,000 clones, and roughly 91% of these were observed just once. 1% of the sample is held by the ten biggest clonotypes. The sample's time point label, in plain terms: baseline before first vaccination. This sample's treatment or condition label indicates: meningococcal conjugate vaccine given as trial control. This specimen consisted of peripheral blood, obtained on day 0 of MenACWY control vaccination. These receptors were obtained from an adult in good health.

CDR3 in DNA: TGTGCCAGCAGCTTGGCGGGGGATCAGCCCCAGCATTTT. Translating gives CASSLAGDQPQHF. The chain has TRBV5-4 and TRBJ1-5, with D perhaps TRBD1 (5 bases). Trimming left V 0 bases short and J 5 bases short, with 6 bases between. In germline, CDR1 is SGHNT, CDR2 YYREEE (reference sequence). The CDR3 has 13 residues.

This chain uses TRBV6-4 with TRBJ2-2; 9 bases are a match to TRBD1. The CDR3 has 14 amino acids. J gave up 3 bases and V 5 bases, and 1 base lay outside the gene matches. Germline loops: CDR1 MRHNA, CDR2 SNTAGT. The CDR3 DNA reads as TGTGCCAGCAGTACAGGGGGCGACACCGGGGAGCTGTTTTTT. Its protein is CASSTGGDTGELFF.

This rearrangement joins TRBV28 to TRBJ1-2; D might be TRBD1 (5 bases). Germline CDR1 and CDR2: MDHEN and SYDVKM. This CDR3 is 15 amino acids long. V was trimmed by 3 bases and J by 3 bases, leaving 14 bases between them. The DNA for the CDR3 is TGTGCCAGCAGTTTGCCTGGCAGGGCTTACTATGGCTACACCTTC. This codes for CASSLPGRAYYGYTF.

The V gene is TRBV15, the J gene TRBJ1-5; D is unclear. V was trimmed by 0 bases and J by 2 bases, leaving 5 bases between them. This CDR3 contains 14 residues. Germline V lookup: CDR1 LNHNV, CDR2 YYDKDF (reference sequence). As DNA, the CDR3 is TGTGCCACCAGCAGAGATGAGGGCAATCAGCCCCAGCATTTT. The encoded protein is CATSRDEGNQPQHF.

This clone has just one count. The V and J genes are TRBV24-1 and TRBJ1-5, with TRBD1 identical over 8 bases. The CDR3 totals 13 residues. Germline trimming cut 9 bases from V and 4 bases from J; bases unmatched to any gene: 4. Germline-derived CDR1 and CDR2 are KGHDR and SFDVKD. CDR3 nucleotides: TGTGCCACCCGTGGACAGGGTAATCAGCCCCAGCATTTT. It translates to CATRGQGNQPQHF.

The chain links TRBV5-1 to TRBJ2-3; 9 bases agree with TRBD1. The CDR3 runs to 15 residues. Germline V gives CDR1 SGHRS, CDR2 YFSETQ. Unmatched junction bases numbered 3, after V lost 3 bases and J lost 1 base. Here the CDR3 reads CASSWTGVRTDTQYF. DNA of the CDR3: TGCGCCAGCAGCTGGACAGGGGTGCGCACAGATACGCAGTATTTT.

The V gene is TRBV20-1, the J gene TRBJ2-3; tentative D call: TRBD2 (6 bases). The V end lost 3 bases, the J end lost 0 bases, and 19 bases lay between the germline ends. Per germline, CDR1 DFQATT and CDR2 SNEGSKA (reference sequence). The length of the CDR3 is 17 residues. CDR3 sequence: CSASPPQLAWSTDTQYF. CDR3 bases: TGCAGTGCTAGTCCCCCCCAACTAGCATGGAGCACAGATACGCAGTATTTT.

The rearrangement links TRBV7-9 to TRBJ1-6; D possibly corresponds to TRBD1 (5 bases). The CDR3 length is 15 residues. Looked up from germline, CDR1 is SEHNR and CDR2 is FQNEAQ (reference sequence). Trimming left V 4 bases short and J 10 bases short, with 17 bases between. In DNA form, the CDR3 reads TGTGCCAGCAGCTCGCCGACCCAAGGGGACTCACCCCTCCACTTT. Encoded protein: CASSSPTQGDSPLHF.

The chain joins TRBV12-5 to TRBJ2-5, with unresolved D. Trimming left V 3 bases short and J 7 bases short, with 18 bases between. The CDR3 is 15 amino acids. In germline, CDR1 is LGHNT, CDR2 FRNRAP. The CDR3 DNA is TGTGCTAGTGGTTTTTATGACTCTGGCGTTGGGACCCAGTACTTC. It is translated as CASGFYDSGVGTQYF.

The chain couples TRBV6-5 to TRBJ2-7; 12 nucleotides agree with TRBD1. In germline, CDR1 is MNHEY, CDR2 SVGAGI. This CDR3 is built from 15 residues. V was pared by 2 bases and J by 2 bases, with 1 base of the junction left unmatched. CDR3 protein: CASSYRDRGPYEQYF. CDR3 sequence (DNA): TGTGCCAGCAGTTACCGGGACAGGGGGCCCTACGAGCAGTACTTC.